This T cell receptor (beta chain) emerged from a study of blood T cells in healthy people across ages. This CDR3 comprises 13 residues. V was shortened by 4 bases and J by 5 bases, with 12 bases between the two germline ends. CDR1 and CDR2 (germline): SQVTM, ANQGSEA. This clonotype was detected many times. A J-beta primer mix and a sample-barcoded 5' primer were used in a second PCR of roughly 6 to 11 cycles. One entry per CDR3 protein results from TCRdb running MiXCR on the 5' RACE reads. The sample has over 1.5 million distinct CDR3 sequences; roughly 50% are singletons. Donation came from healthy Caucasian individuals in Russia who were aged roughly 6 to 95.

The sequenced sample was blood. The receptor was derived from a middle-aged woman in good health. The chain uses TRBV29-1 and TRBJ2-1, with D perhaps given as TRBD1 or TRBD2 (5 bases each). The CDR3 region has the DNA TGCAGCGTTGGTCGGGACGGGAACAATGAGCAGTTCTTC. Residues: CSVGRDGNNEQFF.